The present entry profiles one T cell receptor (beta chain) with its context. The target antigen is unknown. This CDR3 region has 14 residues. Per germline, CDR1 MNHEY and CDR2 SMNVEV (reference sequence). The ends were cut back, 5 bases at V and 1 base at J, with 9 bases in the middle. This sample is drawn from a study of cytomegalovirus exposure and HLA in healthy donors. Findings and caveats of the study: Common viral pathogens seemed to be connected with several of the most significant clusters, according to a later analysis. Across donors, presence/absence analyses took sequencing depth to be roughly uniform.

The donors, nominally healthy at sampling, likely had unrecorded immune exposures. The PCR employed 60 Vbeta primers together with 13 Jbeta primers. Produced via immunoSEQ multiplex PCR; TCRdb's table is partial and in-frame only. The repertoire has 150,000 or so clones, 60% to 80% of them found once; the top ten carry about 13%. The V and J genes are TRBV27 and TRBJ1-3; D might be TRBD1 (6 bases). Material: PBMCs. The origin of this receptor is a man aged 30 to 39 in good health and CMV-seropositive. CDR3 coding DNA: TGTGCCAGCAGTCTCAGGGGTTCTGGAAACACCATATATTTT. Translated, it gives CASSLRGSGNTIYF.